This TCR beta chain was retrieved from a study of blood T cells in healthy people across ages. The CDR3 has 14 residues. Trimming removed 3 bases from V and 3 bases from J, with 9 bases in between. Germline V gene lookup returns CDR1 KGHDR and CDR2 SFDVKD. The table lists this clonotype with a few counts. Its antigen is unknown. Study-wide findings and caveats: Versus aged donors, long-lived donors had higher diversity and more naive CD4+ cells.

It was with a sample-barcoded 5' primer and a J-beta primer mix that a second PCR of roughly 7 to 12 cycles was run. Samples each returned at least 2.5 million CDR3-containing paired-end reads. One entry per CDR3 protein, called by TCRdb with MiXCR from the 5' RACE reads. This table has hundreds of thousands of distinct CDR3 sequences, around 42% appearing once. The clonotype comes from a man aged 55-75 years in good health. Material: blood. The genes are TRBV24-1 and TRBJ2-3; no clear D. The CDR3: CATSDQVETDTQYF. CDR3 in DNA: TGTGCCACCAGTGATCAAGTGGAGACAGATACGCAGTATTTT.